This TCR beta chain emerged from a study of T cells in Graves' hyperthyroidism and ophthalmopathy. This clonotype has more than one count but fewer than ten. CDR3 length equals 12 residues. V shed 4 bases and J shed 4 bases, with 8 bases lying between them. Germline V gene sequence: CDR1 MDHEN, CDR2 SYDVKM. TCR beta CDR3 region amplification was performed from RNA transcripts. Carried out on the TCR CDR3, a first-round RT-PCR used the HTBI primer set. TCRdb reanalysed the multiplex PCR reads using MiXCR and keeps one entry per CDR3 protein. The data hold some 690,000 distinct CDR3 sequences, with approximately 15% observed a single time. Cells are PBMCs isolated from over 7.5 ml of fresh blood.

V is TRBV28 and J is TRBJ2-7; D perhaps matches TRBD1 (5 bases). The sequenced material came from blood. The sequence was obtained from a man aged 50-60 years with Graves' hyperthyroidism. The CDR3 reads CASSSYRYEQYF. In DNA, the CDR3 is TGTGCCAGCAGTTCGTACAGGTACGAGCAGTACTTC.